These 20 T cell receptor beta chains were sequenced from one sample in a study of vaccination and CD4 T cells after COVID-19 (dated by TCRdb to 2022 to 2024). The treatment or condition tag for this specimen amounts to: roughly 10-day PBMC culture with coronavirus spike peptide pools or control peptides (ViraFEST assay). These TCRs' antigens remain unknown. The library was obtained by PCR. Sequencing relied on an Illumina iSeq 100. TCR sequencing of DNA from cultured CD4+ T cells used the Oncomine TCR Beta short-read assay at the Johns Hopkins FTIC core. TCRdb reprocessing: public reads trimmed at Q25 with fastp, clones called with MiXCR, in-frame beta chains kept. Merged by CDR3 protein, the rows form single entries marked with the most common genes and DNA. The sample profile shows about 18,000 distinct CDR3 sequences; about 50% of them were found once. Roughly 15% of the sample is in the top ten clones.

Sequenced here: CD4+ T cells from blood, cultured in vitro, sampled before SARS-CoV-2 vaccination. These receptors were obtained from a human donor who had recovered from COVID-19.

The rearrangement joins TRBV20-1 to TRBJ1-1; D may be TRBD1 (5 bases). Trimming took 0 bases from V and 1 from J, leaving 12 bases between them. Germline V CDR1 and CDR2: DFQATT, SNEGSKA (reference sequence). The CDR3 runs 15 residues. The DNA for the CDR3 is TGCAGTGCTAGAGATCCCGGCGGGACGAACACTGAAGCTTTCTTT. Protein product: CSARDPGGTNTEAFF.

In its sample, this clonotype was seen a few times. The V gene is TRBV19, the J gene TRBJ1-1; D might be TRBD1 (5 bases). The CDR3 loop spans 14 amino acids. Germline V lookup: CDR1 LNHDA, CDR2 SQIVND (reference sequence). Trimming took off 6 bases at V and 0 bases at J, with 11 bases between the two ends. The CDR3 loop is CASSTTALNTEAFF. The CDR3 coding sequence is TGTGCCAGTAGCACGACAGCATTGAACACTGAAGCTTTCTTT.

CDR3 sequence (DNA): TGTGCCACCAGCAAGAAGGGAGGGACACCTAGACAGCCCCAGCATTTT. Its translation: CATSKKGGTPRQPQHF. The chain uses TRBV15 and TRBJ1-5; tentative D call: TRBD1 (6 bases). With 4 bases removed from V and 7 bases from J, the gap between germline ends came to 20 bases. The CDR3 totals 16 residues. Germline V gives CDR1 LNHNV, CDR2 YYDKDF (reference sequence).

This sequence joins TRBV6-2 or TRBV6-3 and TRBJ1-2; TRBD1 is a possible D gene (5 bases). The ends were cut back, 10 bases at V and 8 bases at J, with 17 bases in the middle. The CDR3 loop spans 12 amino acids. Germline V gene data show CDR1 as MNHEY and CDR2 as SVGEGT. The CDR3 protein is CATSGDLKGYTF. CDR3 DNA: TGTGCCACCTCTGGGGACCTAAAGGGCTACACCTTC.

This clonotype showed up just a few times. This chain connects TRBV6-1 to TRBJ1-5, with no clear D. Germline values: CDR1 MNHNS, CDR2 SASEGT. Between the trimmed V and J ends, which lost 3 bases and 2 bases, there was a span of 17 bases. This CDR3 has 17 residues. The CDR3, as DNA: TGTGCCAGCAGTGACTCCCACGGTCGGGTTCGCAATCAGCCCCAGCATTTT. This encodes CASSDSHGRVRNQPQHF.

Notes on this clonotype: This CDR3 is missing its conserved last phenylalanine or tryptophan, likely due to a read error. This chain connects TRBV20-1 to TRBJ2-5; D might be TRBD2 (6 bases). The CDR3 length is 14 residues. V was shortened by 6 bases and J by 1 base, with 15 bases between the two germline ends. Germline V gene sequence: CDR1 DFQATT, CDR2 SNEGSKA (reference sequence). The CDR3 DNA reads as TGCAGTGCCCGCAGTGACGGGGGCCAAGAGACCCAGTACCTC. Translating gives CSARSDGGQETQYL.

In this sample, this clonotype turned up a few times. The chain is built from TRBV20-1 and TRBJ1-2, with 7 nucleotides matching TRBD1. With V trimmed by 6 bases and J by 4 bases, 17 bases remained unmatched. CDR3 size: 16 residues. Germline V gene lookup returns CDR1 DFQATT and CDR2 SNEGSKA (reference sequence). This CDR3 is CSARKQIPTGPYGYTF. The CDR3 DNA is TGCAGTGCAAGGAAACAGATCCCGACAGGGCCCTATGGCTACACCTTC.

The chain carries TRBV6-1 and TRBJ1-5, with 7 bases fitting TRBD1. The junction had 20 bases not matched to a gene; V was cut back by 6 bases and J by 0 bases. CDR1 MNHNS and CDR2 SASEGT come from the germline V gene. This CDR3 spans 20 amino acids. This chain's CDR3 is CASREPTGTTLSYSNQPQHF. CDR3 nucleotides: TGTGCCAGCAGAGAACCGACAGGGACAACCTTATCCTATAGCAATCAGCCCCAGCATTTT.

The rearrangement links TRBV6-2 or TRBV6-3 to TRBJ2-2, with a tentative D call TRBD1 (6 bases). V was clipped by 7 bases and J by 9 bases, with 12 bases between them. CDR1 MNHEY and CDR2 SVGEGT come from the germline V gene. There are 12 residues in the CDR3. The CDR3 sequence is CASTLRGWELFF. Here the CDR3 DNA reads TGTGCCAGCACCCTGAGGGGGTGGGAGCTGTTTTTT.

V and J are TRBV4-2 and TRBJ1-2, with D tentatively TRBD1 (5 bases). The CDR3 has 15 residues. Germline V gives CDR1 LGHNA, CDR2 YNFKEQ. V lost 3 bases, J lost 4 bases, and 15 bases lay in between. CDR3 loop: CASSQNFEGSYGYTF. CDR3 nucleotide sequence: TGTGCCAGCAGCCAGAACTTTGAGGGGAGCTATGGCTACACCTTC.

V and J are TRBV6-1 and TRBJ1-2; 8 positions agree with TRBD1. Unmatched junction bases numbered 11, after V lost 6 bases and J lost 8 bases. Germline CDR1 and CDR2: MNHNS and SASEGT. This CDR3 spans 14 amino acids. The CDR3 is CASSSPQGAKGYTF. The CDR3 DNA is TGTGCCAGCAGCTCACCTCAGGGGGCGAAGGGCTACACCTTC.

This clonotype was found a few times. This chain connects TRBV20-1 to TRBJ2-7, with 7 positions matching TRBD2. This CDR3 has 16 amino acids. The trim removed 4 bases at V and 7 bases at J, leaving 19 bases unmatched. Germline loops: CDR1 DFQATT, CDR2 SNEGSKA (reference sequence). The CDR3 spells CSAIRTSRTREREQYF. The DNA of the CDR3 is TGCAGTGCTATCAGGACTAGTCGGACGCGGGAGCGAGAGCAGTACTTC.

The rearrangement joins TRBV12-5 to TRBJ2-3, with 8 bases lining up with TRBD1. Trimming cost V 3 bases and J 1 base; bases outside gene matches: 3. This CDR3 has 15 residues. Germline loops: CDR1 LGHNT, CDR2 FRNRAP. The CDR3 loop is CASGLSGGRTDTQYF. DNA of the CDR3: TGTGCTAGTGGTTTATCAGGGGGCCGCACAGATACGCAGTATTTT.

This clonotype is classed as medium-sized (0.01 to 0.1%). The V gene is TRBV7-8, the J gene TRBJ2-4, with D uncertain. In germline, CDR1 is SGHVS, CDR2 FQNEAQ. This CDR3 comprises 17 residues. The V end was cut by 0 bases, the J end by 3 bases, with 15 bases between. CDR3 sequence reads: CASSLALGPPSKNIQYF. For the CDR3, the DNA is TGTGCCAGCAGCTTAGCGTTGGGCCCCCCTAGCAAAAACATTCAGTACTTC.

Only one count was recorded for this clonotype. V is TRBV24-1 and J is TRBJ2-1; a weak D match, TRBD2 (6 bases). V lost 5 bases to trimming and J lost 7 bases, with 14 bases between them. The CDR3 loop spans 14 amino acids. In germline, CDR1 is KGHDR, CDR2 SFDVKD. The CDR3 nucleotides read TGTGCCACCAGTGTTACGGGAGTGAGGAATGAGCAGTTCTTC. Its protein is CATSVTGVRNEQFF.

The chain couples TRBV18 to TRBJ2-3; D not certain. Trimming stripped 0 bases from V and 0 bases from J, with 13 bases between. Germline lookup yields CDR1 KGHSH and CDR2 LQKENI. The CDR3 consists of 17 residues. The CDR3 spells CASSPPVRVASTDTQYF. CDR3 nucleotide sequence: TGTGCCAGCTCACCACCGGTCCGGGTGGCTAGCACAGATACGCAGTATTTT.

Here the CDR3 reads CASSPMGLNTEAFF. In DNA, the CDR3 is TGTGCCAGCAGCCCAATGGGGCTGAACACTGAAGCTTTCTTT. V usage is TRBV7-6 and J usage is TRBJ1-1, with D perhaps TRBD1 (5 bases). V shed 5 bases and J shed 0 bases, with 10 bases lying between them. The CDR3 loop spans 14 amino acids. Per the germline V gene, CDR1 is SGHVS and CDR2 is FNYEAQ.

The chain links TRBV6-5 to TRBJ2-5; the match to TRBD2 covers 8 bases. V was clipped by 2 bases and J by 3 bases; unmatched bases: 8. Germline V gene sequence: CDR1 MNHEY, CDR2 SVGAGI. The CDR3 is 16 residues long. The CDR3 protein is CASSYIRGGQEETQYF. The CDR3 nucleotides are TGTGCCAGCAGTTACATTCGGGGGGGCCAGGAAGAGACCCAGTACTTC.

The chain recombines TRBV7-2 with TRBJ2-3, with D uncertain. The CDR3 runs 12 residues. Per the germline V gene, CDR1 is SGHTA and CDR2 is FQGNSA. Trimming left V 0 bases short and J 4 bases short, with 2 bases between. CDR3 DNA: TGTGCCAGCAGCTTAGCGGCAGATACGCAGTATTTT. It codes for CASSLAADTQYF.

The CDR3 spells CASSYPSTSGGPSSYEQYF. The CDR3 nucleotides read TGTGCCAGCAGTTACCCGTCGACTAGCGGGGGGCCTAGCTCCTACGAGCAGTACTTC. The rearrangement uses TRBV6-2 or TRBV6-3 and TRBJ2-7; 13 positions agree with TRBD2. Germline-derived CDR1 and CDR2 are MNHEY and SVGEGT. The CDR3 spans 19 residues. After removal of 2 bases from V and 0 bases from J, the junction contained 10 bases not matched to a gene.